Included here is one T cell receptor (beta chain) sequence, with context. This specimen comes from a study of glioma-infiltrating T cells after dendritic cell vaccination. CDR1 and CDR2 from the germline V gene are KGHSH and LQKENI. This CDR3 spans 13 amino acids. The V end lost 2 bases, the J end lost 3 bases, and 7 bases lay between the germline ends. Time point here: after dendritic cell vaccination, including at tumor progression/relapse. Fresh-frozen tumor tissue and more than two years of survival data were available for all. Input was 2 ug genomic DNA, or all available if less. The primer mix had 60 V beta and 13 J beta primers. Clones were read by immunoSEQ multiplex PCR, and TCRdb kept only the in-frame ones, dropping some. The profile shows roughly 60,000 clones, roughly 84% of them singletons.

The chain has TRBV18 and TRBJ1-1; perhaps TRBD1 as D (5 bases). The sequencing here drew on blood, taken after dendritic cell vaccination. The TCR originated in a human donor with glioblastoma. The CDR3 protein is CASSPAGYTEAFF. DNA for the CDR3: TGTGCCAGCTCACCAGCAGGGTACACTGAAGCTTTCTTT.